The rows below give T cell receptor beta chains drawn from one sample of a study of early T cells in non-severe SARS-CoV-2 infection. TCRdb re-analysed the 5' RACE reads in MiXCR, keeping a single row per CDR3 protein. The sample shows under 65,000 distinct CDR3 sequences, 10% to 15% of them seen only once. The sample comprised whole blood. These receptor sequences come from an adult who was a healthcare worker with PCR-confirmed SARS-CoV-2 infection or an uninfected control (not recorded which). Both conserved end residues are trimmed from each CDR3.

TRBJ2-7	TRBV12-3/TRBV12-4	ASSAGGPLEQY
TRBJ2-7	TRBV6-2/TRBV6-3	ASSRGPTSSYEQY
TRBJ2-3	TRBV29-1	SDYTDTQY
TRBJ1-2	TRBV6-5	ASGTSNYGYT
TRBJ2-7	TRBV7-2	ASSFPTSSYEQY
TRBJ1-1	TRBV3-1	ASSSPDRADTEAF
TRBJ2-1	TRBV24-1	ATSDGAEISYNEQF
TRBJ2-2	TRBV11-3	ASSSQDVRKDTGELF
TRBJ2-1	TRBV27	ASSPSKGVGEQF
TRBJ2-1	TRBV6-6	ASSYSQTSSYNEQF
TRBJ2-7	TRBV9	ASSLGQAEQY
TRBJ2-3	TRBV29-1	SVGHSLGTQY
TRBJ2-7	TRBV6-2/TRBV6-3	ASTRVPAIYEQY
TRBJ2-5	TRBV7-2	ASTLWGETQY
TRBJ2-7	TRBV4-1	ASSPGRVSYEQY
TRBJ1-2	TRBV18	ASSPPGHYGYT
TRBJ1-1	TRBV30	AWSEAKHTEAF
TRBJ2-5	TRBV20-1	SAGGDVGANQETQY
TRBJ2-1	TRBV5-4	ASTIQDRSGEQF
TRBJ2-7	TRBV6-6	ASSYSPGQGYYEQY
TRBJ2-7	TRBV11-1	ASSSGQRGGPNEQY
TRBJ2-1	TRBV11-3	ASSLEGTGVREF